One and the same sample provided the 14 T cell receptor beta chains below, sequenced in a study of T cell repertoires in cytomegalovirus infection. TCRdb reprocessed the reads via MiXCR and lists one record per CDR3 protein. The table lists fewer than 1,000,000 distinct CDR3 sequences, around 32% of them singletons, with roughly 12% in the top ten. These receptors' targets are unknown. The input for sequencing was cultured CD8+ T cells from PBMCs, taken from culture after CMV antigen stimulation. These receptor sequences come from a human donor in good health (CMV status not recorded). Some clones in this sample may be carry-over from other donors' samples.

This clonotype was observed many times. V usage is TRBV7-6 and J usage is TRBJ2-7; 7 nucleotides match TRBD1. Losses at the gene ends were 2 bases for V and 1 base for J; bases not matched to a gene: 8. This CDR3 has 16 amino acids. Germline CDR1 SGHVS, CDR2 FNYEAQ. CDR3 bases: TGTGCCAGCAGCTTAATGAAGGGGGCGGAATCCTACGAGCAGTACGTC. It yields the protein CASSLMKGAESYEQYV.

The CDR3 nucleotides are TGCGCCAGCAGCCTCCCGGGACAGTCCCAAGAGACCCAGTACTTC. Protein: CASSLPGQSQETQYF. The rearrangement links TRBV10-2 to TRBJ2-5, with TRBD1 matching 7 bases. Germline loops: CDR1 WSHSY, CDR2 SAAADI. The ends lost 6 bases at V and 1 base at J; junction bases unmatched: 8. The CDR3 sequence is 15 residues long.

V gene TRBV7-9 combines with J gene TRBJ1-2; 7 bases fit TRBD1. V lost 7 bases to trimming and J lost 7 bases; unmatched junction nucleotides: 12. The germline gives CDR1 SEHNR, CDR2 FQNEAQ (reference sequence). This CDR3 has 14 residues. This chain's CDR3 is CASTSYGTESGYTF. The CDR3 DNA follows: TGTGCCAGCACCTCATATGGGACAGAGAGTGGCTACACCTTC. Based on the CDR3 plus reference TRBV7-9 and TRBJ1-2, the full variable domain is DTGVSQNPRHKITKRGQNVTFRCDPISEHNRLYWYRQTLGQGPEFLTYFQNEAQLEKSRLLSDRFSAERPKGSFSTLEIQRTEQGDSAMYLCASTSYGTESGYTFGSGTRLTVV.

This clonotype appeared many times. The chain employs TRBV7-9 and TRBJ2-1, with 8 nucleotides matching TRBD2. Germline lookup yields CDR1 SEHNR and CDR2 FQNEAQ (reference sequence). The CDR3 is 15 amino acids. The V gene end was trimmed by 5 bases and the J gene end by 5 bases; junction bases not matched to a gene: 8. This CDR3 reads CASSLRGGPNNEQFF. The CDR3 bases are TGTGCCAGCAGCCTTCGGGGGGGACCCAACAATGAGCAGTTCTTC.

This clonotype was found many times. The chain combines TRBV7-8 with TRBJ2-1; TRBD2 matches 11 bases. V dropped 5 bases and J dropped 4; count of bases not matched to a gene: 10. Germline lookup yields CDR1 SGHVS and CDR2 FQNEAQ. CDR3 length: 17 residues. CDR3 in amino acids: CASSPQALAGEYNEQFF. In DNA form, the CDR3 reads TGTGCCAGCAGCCCCCAGGCACTAGCGGGGGAATACAATGAGCAGTTCTTC.

CDR3 region: CSAPDREGTGELFF. CDR3 sequence (DNA): TGCAGTGCTCCCGACAGGGAGGGTACCGGGGAGCTGTTTTTT. The chain has TRBV20-1 and TRBJ2-2; D is tentatively TRBD1 or TRBD2 (7 bases each). Germline values: CDR1 DFQATT, CDR2 SNEGSKA (reference sequence). This CDR3 has 14 amino acids. Trimming cost V 5 bases and J 5 bases, with 15 bases left between them.

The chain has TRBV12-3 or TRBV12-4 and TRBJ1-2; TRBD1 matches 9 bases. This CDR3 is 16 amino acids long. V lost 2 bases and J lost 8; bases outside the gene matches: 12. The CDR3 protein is CASSLNRDRAVGGYTF. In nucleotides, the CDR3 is TGTGCCAGCAGTTTAAACCGGGACAGGGCGGTCGGGGGCTACACCTTC.

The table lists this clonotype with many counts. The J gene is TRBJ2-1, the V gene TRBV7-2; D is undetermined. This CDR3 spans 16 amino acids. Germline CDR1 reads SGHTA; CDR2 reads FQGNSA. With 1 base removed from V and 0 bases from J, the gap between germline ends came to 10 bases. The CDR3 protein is CASSLVPANSYNEQFF. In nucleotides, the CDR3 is TGTGCCAGCAGCTTAGTCCCAGCTAACTCCTACAATGAGCAGTTCTTC.

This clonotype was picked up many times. The chain's CDR3 is CASSLVSGDSTDTQYF. In DNA, the CDR3 is TGTGCCAGCAGCTTAGTTTCGGGGGATAGCACAGATACGCAGTATTTT. The V call is TRBV7-8, the J call TRBJ2-3; tentative D call: TRBD2 (6 bases). Germline V gene lookup returns CDR1 SGHVS and CDR2 FQNEAQ. Trimming removed 1 base from V and 0 bases from J, with 11 bases in between. The CDR3 consists of 16 residues.

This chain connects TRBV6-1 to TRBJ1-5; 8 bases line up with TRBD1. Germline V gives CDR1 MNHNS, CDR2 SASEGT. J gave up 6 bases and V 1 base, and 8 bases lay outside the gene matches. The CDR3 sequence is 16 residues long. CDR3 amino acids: CASSEDPRQGIQPQHF. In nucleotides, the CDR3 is TGTGCCAGCAGTGAAGACCCACGACAGGGGATTCAGCCCCAGCATTTT.

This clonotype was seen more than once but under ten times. DNA of the CDR3: TGTGCCAGCAGTGAAGGCCTGGGCCCCTCCTACGAGCAGTACTTC. Translating gives CASSEGLGPSYEQYF. The chain couples TRBV6-1 to TRBJ2-7; D gene uncertain. CDR1 MNHNS and CDR2 SASEGT come from the germline V gene. V lost 1 base, J lost 0 bases, and 10 bases lay in between. The CDR3 is 15 residues long.

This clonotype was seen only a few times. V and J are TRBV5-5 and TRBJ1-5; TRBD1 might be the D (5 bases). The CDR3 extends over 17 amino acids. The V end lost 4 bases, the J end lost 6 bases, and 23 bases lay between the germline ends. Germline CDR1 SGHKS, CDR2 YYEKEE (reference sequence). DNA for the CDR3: TGTGCCAGCAGCATGGCGGTCGAGCAGGGAATTGGTCAGCCCCAGCATTTT. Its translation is CASSMAVEQGIGQPQHF.

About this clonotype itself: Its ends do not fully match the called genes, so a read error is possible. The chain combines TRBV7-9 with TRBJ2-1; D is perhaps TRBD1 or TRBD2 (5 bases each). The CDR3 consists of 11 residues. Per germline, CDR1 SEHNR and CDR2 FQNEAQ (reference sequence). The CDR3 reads CVSSLRGEQFF. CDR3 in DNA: TGTGTCAGCAGCTTACGGGGCGAGCAGTTCTTC.

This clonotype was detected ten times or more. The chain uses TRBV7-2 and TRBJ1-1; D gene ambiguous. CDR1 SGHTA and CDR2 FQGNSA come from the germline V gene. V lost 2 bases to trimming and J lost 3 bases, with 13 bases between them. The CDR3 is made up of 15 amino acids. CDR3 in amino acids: CASSLFSHRDTEAFF. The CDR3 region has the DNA TGTGCCAGCAGCTTATTCTCCCATAGGGACACTGAAGCTTTCTTT.